Listed below are T cell receptor beta chains from one sample, sequenced in a study of T cell repertoires in cytomegalovirus infection. Via MiXCR, TCRdb re-called the reads, giving one row per CDR3 protein. The table lists about 230,000 distinct CDR3 sequences, under 25% of them singletons. The sample was CD8+ T cells from PBMCs. The receptors were sampled from a human donor in good health (CMV status not recorded). Some clones in this sample may be carry-over from other donors' samples. CDR3s include the opening cysteine and the closing phenylalanine or tryptophan. D genes are given only for firm matches. Clone size is not always given. Where it is, it says once, few, many or a class for expanded clones.

abundance	v_gene	d_gene	j_gene	CDR3aa	CDR3nt
-	TRBV6-5	-	TRBJ1-5	CASRQGVNQPQHF	TGTGCCAGCAGACAGGGAGTAAATCAGCCCCAGCATTTT
many	TRBV12-3/TRBV12-4	-	TRBJ2-1	CASSLVRTKFHNEQFF	TGTGCCAGCAGTTTAGTTCGGACTAAGTTCCACAATGAGCAGTTCTTC
-	TRBV12-3/TRBV12-4	TRBD1	TRBJ2-2	CASSVQGATGELFF	TGTGCCAGCAGTGTTCAGGGGGCGACCGGGGAGCTGTTTTTT
many	TRBV7-9	-	TRBJ2-1	CASSLGLLGGNEQFF	TGTGCCAGCAGCTTAGGGCTCCTTGGTGGCAATGAGCAGTTCTTC
-	TRBV6-6	-	TRBJ2-7	CASSFGNGGEQYF	TGTGCCAGCAGTTTTGGGAATGGCGGCGAGCAGTACTTC
many	TRBV19	-	TRBJ1-1	CASSILGSRTEAFF	TGTGCCAGTAGTATCTTAGGGTCGCGGACTGAAGCTTTCTTT
-	TRBV15	-	TRBJ2-2	CATSTPRGTGELFF	TGTGCCACCAGCACTCCCAGGGGAACCGGGGAGCTGTTTTTT
-	TRBV9	-	TRBJ2-1	CASSPRLGPNEQFF	TGTGCCAGCAGCCCCCGACTAGGCCCCAATGAGCAGTTCTTC
-	TRBV20-1	-	TRBJ2-5	CSARDPRHQETQYF	TGCAGTGCTAGAGATCCCAGGCACCAAGAGACCCAGTACTTC
-	TRBV19	-	TRBJ1-2	CASRVGESYGYTF	TGTGCCAGTAGGGTCGGGGAAAGCTATGGCTACACCTTC
few	TRBV27	-	TRBJ1-2	CASRLLDSGWGYTF	TGTGCCAGCAGGCTGCTCGACAGTGGTTGGGGCTACACCTTC
-	TRBV19	TRBD2	TRBJ2-1	CASSIAGGRGYNEQFF	TGTGCCAGTAGTATAGCGGGGGGTAGGGGATACAATGAGCAGTTCTTC
-	TRBV7-9	-	TRBJ1-1	CASSLLDGEAFF	TGTGCCAGCAGCTTATTGGACGGTGAAGCTTTCTTT
few	TRBV6-5	-	TRBJ1-1	CASSYALNTEAFF	TGTGCCAGCAGTTACGCCTTAAACACTGAAGCTTTCTTT
few	TRBV7-6	-	TRBJ1-2	CASSSTDFGYGYTF	TGTGCCAGCAGCTCGACAGATTTTGGGTATGGCTACACCTTC
many	TRBV7-6	TRBD1	TRBJ2-2	CASSLVTGASGELFF	TGTGCCAGCAGCTTAGTAACAGGGGCATCCGGGGAGCTGTTTTTT